A selection of T cell receptor beta chains follows, all from one sample in a study of T cells in localized non-small cell lung cancer. The data were produced by immunoSEQ multiplex PCR, yet TCRdb's version contains in-frame clones alone and is incomplete. Of tens of thousands of clones in the sample, about 90% are singletons; the top ten hold less than 25%. Material: peripheral blood, obtained before any cancer treatment. The source is a man aged 35 to 69 with stage I squamous cell lung carcinoma. Each CDR3 is given with its conserved first and last residue. A D gene is named only where the DNA matches it firmly. The size entry is marked missing in some rows and otherwise reads once, few, many or a size class.

v_call	j_call	d_call	clone_size	cdr3_aa	cdr3_nt
TRBV5-6	TRBJ2-1	TRBD2	-	CASSLGLAGVNEQFF	TGTGCCAGCAGCTTGGGACTAGCGGGAGTTAATGAGCAGTTCTTC
TRBV28	TRBJ1-1	-	-	CASSFAVNTEAFF	TGTGCCAGCAGTTTCGCGGTGAACACTGAAGCTTTCTTT
TRBV5-1	TRBJ2-1	-	-	CASSLSGTASYNEQFF	TGCGCCAGCAGCTTATCCGGGACTGCCTCCTACAATGAGCAGTTCTTC
TRBV4-1	TRBJ2-5	TRBD1	-	CASSQDGTVQETQYF	TGCGCCAGCAGCCAAGATGGGACAGTCCAAGAGACCCAGTACTTC
TRBV7-2	TRBJ2-2	-	-	CASSFAGGRDGELFF	TGTGCCAGCAGCTTTGCTGGGGGGCGGGACGGGGAGCTGTTTTTT
TRBV5-4	TRBJ2-1	TRBD2	-	CASSLQRGGNEQFF	TGTGCCAGCAGCTTGCAGCGGGGAGGGAATGAGCAGTTCTTC
TRBV19	TRBJ2-3	-	-	CASSIESSDTQYF	TGTGCCAGTAGTATAGAGAGCTCAGATACGCAGTATTTT
TRBV5-1	TRBJ2-6	-	-	CASSRTASGANVLTF	TGCGCCAGCAGCCGGACGGCCTCTGGGGCCAACGTCCTGACTTTC
TRBV7-2	TRBJ2-5	-	-	CASRSQETQYF	TGTGCCAGCAGGTCTCAAGAGACCCAGTACTTC
TRBV2	TRBJ2-7	TRBD2	-	CASGGGGYEQYF	TGTGCCAGCGGCGGGGGTGGCTACGAGCAGTACTTC
TRBV30	TRBJ1-1	-	-	CAWSLQGDTEAFF	TGTGCCTGGTCGCTGCAGGGAGACACTGAAGCTTTCTTT
TRBV9	TRBJ2-1	TRBD2	few	CASSDTGTSGEQFF	TGTGCCAGCAGCGATACCGGGACTAGTGGCGAGCAGTTCTTC
TRBV4-1	TRBJ2-3	-	-	CASSQGFSGRTDTQYF	TGCGCCAGCAGCCAAGGGTTTAGCGGACGCACAGATACGCAGTATTTT
TRBV7-2	TRBJ2-3	TRBD1	once	CASSRGQAADTQYF	TGTGCCAGCAGCCGGGGACAGGCGGCAGATACGCAGTATTTT
TRBV27	TRBJ2-4	-	-	CAGPQRQGLITKNIQYF	TGTGCCGGCCCCCAGAGGCAGGGATTGATAACCAAAAACATTCAGTACTTC
TRBV30	TRBJ2-7	-	-	CAWSVSYEQYF	TGTGCCTGGAGTGTCTCCTACGAGCAGTACTTC
TRBV20-1	TRBJ1-4	-	-	CSAAENEKLFF	TGCAGTGCAGCAGAAAATGAAAAACTGTTTTTT
TRBV19	TRBJ1-1	TRBD1	-	CASSMRGGDRLYPGLNTEAFF	TGTGCCAGTAGTATGAGGGGGGGGGACAGGCTCTACCCTGGCCTGAACACTGAAGCTTTCTTT
TRBV30	TRBJ1-1	-	-	CAWSLGGAATEAFF	TGTGCCTGGAGTCTTGGGGGGGCGGCCACTGAAGCTTTCTTT
TRBV10-3	TRBJ1-4	-	-	CAISARLSDEKLFF	TGTGCCATCAGCGCTCGGTTGTCGGATGAAAAACTGTTTTTT
TRBV6-5	TRBJ1-1	-	-	CASKGGTEAFF	TGTGCCAGCAAAGGGGGGACTGAAGCTTTCTTT
TRBV29-1	TRBJ2-3	TRBD2	-	CSVRDFPTSGDTDTQYF	TGCAGCGTCCGCGACTTCCCGACTAGCGGGGACACAGATACGCAGTATTTT
TRBV2	TRBJ2-5	-	-	CASSDSGQTGGFKETQYF	TGTGCCAGCAGTGATTCCGGACAGACCGGGGGATTCAAAGAGACCCAGTACTTC
TRBV7-8	TRBJ2-7	TRBD2	-	CASSLLTSGSYEQYF	TGTGCCAGCAGCTTACTAACTAGCGGCTCCTACGAGCAGTACTTC
TRBV28	TRBJ2-7	TRBD1	-	CASSLPGGGSYEQYF	TGTGCCAGCAGTTTACCAGGGGGCGGATCCTACGAGCAGTACTTC
TRBV7-2	TRBJ2-3	TRBD2	-	CASSSGREGLGSTDTQYF	TGTGCCAGCAGCTCGGGGCGGGAGGGACTTGGAAGCACAGATACGCAGTATTTT
TRBV7-2	TRBJ2-5	TRBD1	-	CASSFRQGGVQETQYF	TGTGCCAGCAGCTTTAGACAGGGTGGGGTTCAAGAGACCCAGTACTTC
TRBV6-6	TRBJ2-3	-	-	CASSYRGGTDTQYF	TGTGCCAGCAGTTATAGGGGAGGCACAGATACGCAGTATTTT
TRBV6-1	TRBJ1-5	-	-	CASSETLYSNQPQHF	TGTGCCAGCAGTGAAACATTGTATAGCAATCAGCCCCAGCATTTT
TRBV19	TRBJ2-3	-	-	CASSPTRDTDTQYF	TGTGCCAGTAGCCCGACTAGAGACACAGATACGCAGTATTTT
TRBV6-5	TRBJ2-7	TRBD2	-	CASTQGSGRYEQYF	TGTGCCAGCACGCAAGGTAGCGGGAGGTACGAGCAGTACTTC
TRBV9	TRBJ2-5	TRBD2	-	CASSLGGGPRETQYF	TGTGCCAGCAGCCTCGGGGGGGGCCCTCGGGAGACCCAGTACTTC
TRBV7-2	TRBJ2-2	-	-	CASSKAGPHGELFF	TGTGCCAGCAGCAAAGCGGGCCCCCACGGGGAGCTGTTTTTT
TRBV5-1	TRBJ2-1	-	few	CASSPYLTSSYNEQFF	TGCGCCAGCAGCCCTTACCTAACGAGCTCCTACAATGAGCAGTTCTTC
TRBV10-2	TRBJ2-6	-	-	CATQSDSGANVLTF	TGCGCCACCCAGTCAGATTCTGGGGCCAACGTCCTGACTTTC
TRBV6-5	TRBJ2-7	TRBD2	-	CASRTSGTYEQYF	TGTGCCAGCAGGACTAGCGGGACATACGAGCAGTACTTC
TRBV5-4	TRBJ2-7	-	-	CASSLDAGSYEQYF	TGTGCCAGCAGCTTGGATGCAGGATCCTACGAGCAGTACTTC
TRBV11-2	TRBJ2-1	-	-	CASSTTGSSYNEQFF	TGTGCCAGCAGCACTACAGGGAGCTCCTACAATGAGCAGTTCTTC
TRBV27	TRBJ2-5	-	-	CASSLSGGTQYF	TGTGCCAGCAGTTTAAGCGGCGGGACCCAGTACTTC
TRBV30	TRBJ2-7	-	-	CACGEGAYEQYF	TGTGCCTGCGGGGAGGGGGCTTACGAGCAGTACTTC
TRBV7-6	TRBJ1-3	-	-	CASSFSEGPGNTIYF	TGTGCCAGCAGCTTCAGTGAAGGGCCTGGAAATACCATATATTTT
TRBV7-9	TRBJ2-2	-	-	CASSLGREGNTGELFF	TGTGCCAGCAGCTTAGGCAGGGAAGGGAACACCGGGGAGCTGTTTTTT
TRBV7-2	TRBJ1-1	-	-	CASSLSMTEWNTEAFF	TGTGCCAGCAGCCTTAGTATGACAGAATGGAACACTGAAGCTTTCTTT
TRBV11-3	TRBJ2-5	TRBD2	-	CASSQTRRAGGKQYF	TGTGCCAGCAGCCAGACCCGCAGGGCGGGAGGAAAGCAGTACTTC
TRBV4-2	TRBJ1-5	-	-	CASSQEVGSNQPQHF	TGTGCCAGCAGCCAAGAGGTAGGGTCCAATCAGCCCCAGCATTTT
TRBV19	TRBJ1-2	-	once	CASTLGSFFGYTF	TGTGCCAGTACCCTGGGGAGTTTTTTCGGCTACACCTTC
TRBV6-5	TRBJ2-1	-	-	CASTSRSTFPNEQFF	TGTGCCAGCACCTCACGGTCGACCTTTCCTAATGAGCAGTTCTTC
TRBV9	TRBJ2-1	TRBD2	-	CASSPQTGLAANEQFF	TGTGCCAGCAGCCCTCAAACCGGACTAGCGGCCAATGAGCAGTTCTTC
TRBV7-8	TRBJ1-1	TRBD1	few	CASSVSGTGNTEAFF	TGTGCCAGCAGCGTATCCGGGACAGGGAACACTGAAGCTTTCTTT